This TCR beta chain emerged from a study of blood T cell repertoires in COVID-19. Study summary: Samples came from the United States, Italy and Spain, spanning acute and convalescent COVID-19. Sample material is recorded as cDNA or gDNA derived from T cells, B-cell-depleted T cells, or PBMCs.

Trimming removed 5 bases from V and 8 bases from J, with 13 bases in between. CDR1 and CDR2 from the germline V gene are WSHSY and SAAADI. CDR3 length: 13 amino acids. This clone is a singleton in its sample. In the authors' methods: Amplification of reference gene primers provided the estimated nucleated cell counts. The protocol was immunoSEQ multiplex PCR, while the TCRdb copy is restricted to in-frame clones and leaves out a portion. Clone size and the V and J calls come from that table; the DNA yielded D and trimming. This table has around 100,000 clones, about 86% appearing once. This chain links TRBV10-2 with TRBJ2-1; D is perhaps TRBD1 (5 bases). This receptor was obtained from a human donor in a cohort sampled during active COVID-19. Material: peripheral blood. CDR3 sequence (DNA): TGCGCCAGCAGTCGGGCCAGGGAAGATGAGCAGTTCTTC. Its protein is CASSRAREDEQFF.